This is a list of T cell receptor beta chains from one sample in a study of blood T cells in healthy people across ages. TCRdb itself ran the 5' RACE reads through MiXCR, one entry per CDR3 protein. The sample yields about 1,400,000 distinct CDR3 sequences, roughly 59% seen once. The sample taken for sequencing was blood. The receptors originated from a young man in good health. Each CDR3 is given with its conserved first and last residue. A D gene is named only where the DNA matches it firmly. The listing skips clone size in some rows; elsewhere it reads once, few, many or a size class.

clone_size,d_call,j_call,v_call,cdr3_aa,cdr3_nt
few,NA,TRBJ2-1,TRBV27,CASRGGPPGYNEQFF,TGTGCCAGCAGGGGGGGGCCGCCTGGATACAATGAGCAGTTCTTC
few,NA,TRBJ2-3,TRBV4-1,CASSSHHFGESTDTQYF,TGCGCCAGCAGCTCACACCACTTCGGGGAATCCACAGATACGCAGTATTTT
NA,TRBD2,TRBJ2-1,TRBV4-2,CASSHPAGLYNEQFF,TGTGCCAGCAGCCACCCAGCGGGACTTTACAATGAGCAGTTCTTC
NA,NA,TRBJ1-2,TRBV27,CASSFNRNYGYTF,TGTGCCAGCAGTTTCAATAGAAACTATGGCTACACCTTC
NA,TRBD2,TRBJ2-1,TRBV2,CASSAPSGAYNEQFF,TGTGCCAGCAGTGCGCCTAGCGGGGCTTACAATGAGCAGTTCTTC
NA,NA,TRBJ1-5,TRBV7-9,CTSSLVLRGSNQPQHF,TGTACCAGCAGCTTAGTACTTCGGGGTTCCAATCAGCCCCAGCATTTT
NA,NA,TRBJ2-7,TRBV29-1,CSVRRNNYEQYF,TGCAGCGTGAGACGGAATAACTACGAGCAGTACTTC
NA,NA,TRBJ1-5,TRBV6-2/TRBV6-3,CASSYSVNGNQPQHF,TGTGCCAGCAGTTACTCGGTGAATGGCAATCAGCCCCAGCATTTT
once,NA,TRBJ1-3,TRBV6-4,CASSEGGPGNTIYF,TGTGCCAGCAGTGAAGGAGGGCCCGGAAACACCATATATTTT
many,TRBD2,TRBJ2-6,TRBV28,CASSTGTSGFPGANVLTF,TGTGCCAGCAGTACCGGGACTAGCGGGTTCCCTGGGGCCAACGTCCTGACTTTC
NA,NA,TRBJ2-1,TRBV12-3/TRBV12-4,CASSTPDFGGSSYNEQFF,TGTGCCAGCAGTACACCCGATTTTGGGGGTAGCTCCTACAATGAGCAGTTCTTC
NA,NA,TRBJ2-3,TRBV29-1,CSVEDLPGADTQYF,TGCAGCGTTGAAGATCTTCCGGGGGCAGATACGCAGTATTTT
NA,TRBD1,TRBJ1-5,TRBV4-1,CASSQDRGGRNQPQHF,TGCGCCAGCAGCCAAGATAGAGGGGGCAGAAATCAGCCCCAGCATTTT
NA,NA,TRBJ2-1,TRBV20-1,CSAKSSLAEQFF,TGCAGTGCAAAATCTTCCTTGGCCGAGCAGTTCTTC
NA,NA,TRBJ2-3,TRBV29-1,CSVAARMRDTQYF,TGCAGCGTTGCGGCCCGGATGAGAGATACGCAGTATTTT
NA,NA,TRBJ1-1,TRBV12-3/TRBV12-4,CASSSSPGDPAEAFF,TGTGCCAGCAGTTCCAGTCCAGGGGACCCTGCTGAAGCTTTCTTT
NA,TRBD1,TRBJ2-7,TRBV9,CASSTGQGMREQYF,TGTGCCAGCAGCACGGGACAGGGAATGCGCGAGCAGTACTTC
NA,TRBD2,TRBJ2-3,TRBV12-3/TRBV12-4,CASSFAGGTTDTQYF,TGTGCCAGCAGTTTCGCGGGGGGGACCACAGATACGCAGTATTTT
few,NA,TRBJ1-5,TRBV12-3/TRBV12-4,CASSLFTPGGRDNQPQHF,TGTGCCAGCAGTTTATTTACCCCTGGGGGACGGGACAATCAGCCCCAGCATTTT
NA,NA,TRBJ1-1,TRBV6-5,CASSDHATGLTEAFF,TGTGCCAGCAGTGACCACGCTACAGGGCTGACTGAAGCTTTCTTT
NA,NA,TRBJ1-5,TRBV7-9,CASTKGNQPQHF,TGTGCCAGCACCAAGGGGAATCAGCCCCAGCATTTT
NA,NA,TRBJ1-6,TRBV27,CATRRGNSPLHF,TGTGCCACTCGAAGGGGGAATTCACCCCTCCACTTT
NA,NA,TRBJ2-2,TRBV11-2,CASCSTTNTGELFF,TGTGCCAGCTGCAGCACTACCAACACCGGGGAGCTGTTTTTT
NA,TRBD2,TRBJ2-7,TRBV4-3,CASSQDSRGGEYEQYF,TGCGCCAGCAGCCAAGATAGTCGGGGGGGCGAATACGAGCAGTACTTC
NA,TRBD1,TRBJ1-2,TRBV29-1,CSVEPGGNYGYTF,TGCAGCGTTGAACCAGGGGGCAACTATGGCTACACCTTC
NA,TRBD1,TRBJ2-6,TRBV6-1,CASSEQGALYGTNVLTF,TGTGCCAGCAGTGAGCAGGGGGCGCTGTATGGGACCAACGTCCTGACTTTC
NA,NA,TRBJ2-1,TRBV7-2,CASSPLRQDEQFF,TGTGCCAGTAGTCCACTAAGACAAGATGAGCAGTTCTTC
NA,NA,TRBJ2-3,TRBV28,CASSLLTAGITDTKYF,TGTGCCAGCAGTCTACTAACGGCGGGAATCACAGATACGAAGTATTTT
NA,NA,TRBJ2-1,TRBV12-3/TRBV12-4,CASSSSRERWNEQFF,TGTGCCAGCAGCTCGTCGAGGGAGAGGTGGAATGAGCAGTTCTTC
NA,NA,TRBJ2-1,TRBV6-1,CASSWWEHNEQFF,TGTGCCAGCAGCTGGTGGGAGCATAATGAGCAGTTCTTC
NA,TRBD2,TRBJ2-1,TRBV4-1,CASSQDNGGGALDEQFF,TGCGCCAGCAGCCAAGATAACGGCGGGGGGGCGCTGGATGAGCAGTTCTTC
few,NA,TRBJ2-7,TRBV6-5,CASSYGLNYEQYF,TGTGCCAGCAGTTACGGCCTCAACTACGAGCAGTACTTC
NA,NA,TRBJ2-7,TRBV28,CASSFDEDISYEQYF,TGTGCCAGCAGTTTCGATGAGGACATTTCCTACGAGCAGTACTTC
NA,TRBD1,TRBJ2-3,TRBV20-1,CSARSNPGQGALTDTQYF,TGCAGTGCTAGGTCGAATCCGGGACAGGGGGCTCTCACAGATACGCAGTATTTT
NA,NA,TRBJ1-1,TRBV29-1,CSAERGPNTEAFF,TGCAGCGCCGAAAGGGGTCCGAACACTGAAGCTTTCTTT
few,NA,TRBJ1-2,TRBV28,CAYARRDFQGGYTF,TGTGCCTATGCCCGACGGGACTTCCAGGGCGGCTACACCTTC
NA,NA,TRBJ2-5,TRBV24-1,CATSEPPQETQYF,TGTGCCACCAGTGAGCCACCTCAAGAGACCCAGTACTTC
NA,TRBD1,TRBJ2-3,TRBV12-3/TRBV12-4,CASRRFPGQETDTQYF,TGTGCCAGCAGACGATTCCCGGGACAGGAAACGGATACGCAGTATTTT